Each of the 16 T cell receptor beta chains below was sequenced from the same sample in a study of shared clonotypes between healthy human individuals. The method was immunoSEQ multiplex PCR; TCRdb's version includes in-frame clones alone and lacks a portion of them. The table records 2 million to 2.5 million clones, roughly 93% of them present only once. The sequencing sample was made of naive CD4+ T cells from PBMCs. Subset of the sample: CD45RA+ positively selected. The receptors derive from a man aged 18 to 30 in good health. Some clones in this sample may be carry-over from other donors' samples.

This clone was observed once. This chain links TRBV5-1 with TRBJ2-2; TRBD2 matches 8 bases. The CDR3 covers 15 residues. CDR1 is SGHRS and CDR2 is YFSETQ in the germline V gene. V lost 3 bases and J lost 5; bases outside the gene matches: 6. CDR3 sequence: CASSWGAGETGELFF. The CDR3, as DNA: TGCGCCAGCAGCTGGGGAGCGGGAGAAACCGGGGAGCTGTTTTTT.

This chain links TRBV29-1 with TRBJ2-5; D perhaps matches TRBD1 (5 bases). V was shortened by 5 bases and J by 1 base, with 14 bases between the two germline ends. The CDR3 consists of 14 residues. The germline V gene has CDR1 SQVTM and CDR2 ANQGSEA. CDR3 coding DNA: TGCAGCGTTAAGGTCGGCAGGGTCCAAGAGACCCAGTACTTC. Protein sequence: CSVKVGRVQETQYF.

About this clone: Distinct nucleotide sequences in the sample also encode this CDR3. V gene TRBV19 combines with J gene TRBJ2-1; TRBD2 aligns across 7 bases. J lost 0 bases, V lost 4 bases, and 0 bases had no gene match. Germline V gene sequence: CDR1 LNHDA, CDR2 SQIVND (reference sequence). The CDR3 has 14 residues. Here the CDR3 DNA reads TGTGCCAGTAGTAGCGGGAGCTCCTACAATGAGCAGTTCTTC. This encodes CASSSGSSYNEQFF.

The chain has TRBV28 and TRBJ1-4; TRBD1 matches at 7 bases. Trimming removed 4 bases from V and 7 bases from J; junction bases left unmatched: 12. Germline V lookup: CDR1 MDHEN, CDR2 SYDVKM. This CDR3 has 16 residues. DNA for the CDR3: TGTGCCAGCAGTTCACCGGGCGGGACAGATGGTGAAAAACTGTTTTTT. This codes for CASSSPGGTDGEKLFF.

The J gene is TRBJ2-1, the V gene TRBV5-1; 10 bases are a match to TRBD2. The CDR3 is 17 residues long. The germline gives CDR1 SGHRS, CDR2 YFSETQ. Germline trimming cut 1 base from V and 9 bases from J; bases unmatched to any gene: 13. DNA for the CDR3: TGCGCCAGCAGCTTGTCTCCGGGACTAGCGTTGTCGGGTGAGCAGTTCTTC. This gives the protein CASSLSPGLALSGEQFF.

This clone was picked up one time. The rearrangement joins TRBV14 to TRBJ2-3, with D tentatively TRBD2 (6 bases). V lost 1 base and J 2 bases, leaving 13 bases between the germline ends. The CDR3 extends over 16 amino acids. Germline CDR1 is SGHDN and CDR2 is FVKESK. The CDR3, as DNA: TGTGCCAGCAGCCAAGGACCCGGGAGCTACACAGATACGCAGTATTTT. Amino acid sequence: CASSQGPGSYTDTQYF.

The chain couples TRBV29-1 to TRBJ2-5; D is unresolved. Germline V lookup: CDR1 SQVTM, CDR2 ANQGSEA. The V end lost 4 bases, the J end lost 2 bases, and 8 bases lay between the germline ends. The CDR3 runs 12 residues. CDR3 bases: TGCAGCGTTGGGACGACTCAAGAGACCCAGTACTTC. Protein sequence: CSVGTTQETQYF.

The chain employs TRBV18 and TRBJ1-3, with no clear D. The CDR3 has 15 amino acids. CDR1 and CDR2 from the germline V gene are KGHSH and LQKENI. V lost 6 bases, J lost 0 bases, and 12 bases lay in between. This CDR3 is CASSTDVSSGNTIYF. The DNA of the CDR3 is TGTGCCAGCTCGACGGACGTAAGCTCTGGAAACACCATATATTTT.

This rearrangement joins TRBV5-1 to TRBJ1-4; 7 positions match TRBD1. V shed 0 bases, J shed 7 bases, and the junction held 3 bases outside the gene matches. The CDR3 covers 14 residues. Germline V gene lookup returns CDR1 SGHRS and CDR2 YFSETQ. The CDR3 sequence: CASSLASGGEKLFF. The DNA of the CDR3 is TGCGCCAGCAGCTTGGCGTCAGGGGGTGAAAAACTGTTTTTT.

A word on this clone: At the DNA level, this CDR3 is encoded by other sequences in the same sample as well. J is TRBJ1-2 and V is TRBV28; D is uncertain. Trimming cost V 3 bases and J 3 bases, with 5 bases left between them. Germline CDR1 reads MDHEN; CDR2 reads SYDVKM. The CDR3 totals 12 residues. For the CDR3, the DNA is TGTGCCAGCAGTTTGAGTCACTATGGCTACACCTTC. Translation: CASSLSHYGYTF.

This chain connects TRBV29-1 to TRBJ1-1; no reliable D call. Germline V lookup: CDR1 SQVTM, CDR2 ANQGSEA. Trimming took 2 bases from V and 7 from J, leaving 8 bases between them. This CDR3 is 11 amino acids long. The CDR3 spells CSVESGFEAFF. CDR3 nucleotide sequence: TGCAGCGTTGAATCCGGCTTTGAAGCTTTCTTT. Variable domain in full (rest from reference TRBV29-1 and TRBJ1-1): SAVISQKPSRDICQRGTSLTIQCQVDSQVTMMFWYRQQPGQSLTLIATANQGSEATYESGFVIDKFPISRPNLTFSTLTVSNMSPEDSSIYLCSVESGFEAFFGQGTRLTVV.

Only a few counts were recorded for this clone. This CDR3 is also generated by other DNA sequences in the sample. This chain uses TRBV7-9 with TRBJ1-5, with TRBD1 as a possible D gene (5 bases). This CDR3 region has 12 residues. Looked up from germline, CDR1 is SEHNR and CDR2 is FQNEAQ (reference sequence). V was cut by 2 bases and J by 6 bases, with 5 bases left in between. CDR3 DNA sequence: TGTGCCAGCAGCTTAAGGGGTCAGCCCCAGCATTTT. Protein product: CASSLRGQPQHF.

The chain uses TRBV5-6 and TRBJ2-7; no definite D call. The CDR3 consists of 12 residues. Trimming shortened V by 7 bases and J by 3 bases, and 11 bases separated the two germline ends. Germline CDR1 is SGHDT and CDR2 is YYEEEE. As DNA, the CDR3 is TGTGCCAGCTCCAGATCTTACTACGAGCAGTACTTC. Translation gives CASSRSYYEQYF.

Here the CDR3 reads CAWSVGIGASTDTQYF. DNA of the CDR3: TGTGCCTGGAGTGTCGGGATCGGAGCTAGCACAGATACGCAGTATTTT. The chain uses TRBV30 and TRBJ2-3; a weak D match, TRBD2 (5 bases). This CDR3 comprises 16 residues. CDR1 and CDR2 from the germline V gene are GTSNPN and SVGIG (reference sequence). V lost 0 bases to trimming and J lost 0 bases, with 13 bases between them.

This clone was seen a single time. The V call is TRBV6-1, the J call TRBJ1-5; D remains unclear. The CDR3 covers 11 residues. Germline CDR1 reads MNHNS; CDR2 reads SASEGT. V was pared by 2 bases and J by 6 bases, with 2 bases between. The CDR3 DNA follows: TGTGCCAGCAGTGAACCTCAGCCCCAGCATTTT. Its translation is CASSEPQPQHF.

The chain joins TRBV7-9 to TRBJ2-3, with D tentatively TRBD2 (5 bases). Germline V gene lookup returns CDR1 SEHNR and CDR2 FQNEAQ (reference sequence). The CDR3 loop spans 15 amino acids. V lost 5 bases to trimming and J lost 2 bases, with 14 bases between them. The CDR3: CASSVGMRATDTQYF. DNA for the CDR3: TGTGCCAGCAGCGTAGGGATGAGGGCCACAGATACGCAGTATTTT.